This T cell receptor (beta chain) was observed in a study of control samples from healthy donors and cancer patients. Repertoires were generated with immunoSEQ multiplex PCR, while TCRdb's copy carries only in-frame clones and drops some. The sample carries roughly 100,000 clones, roughly 92% recorded once. This clone showed up just once. The CDR3 has 15 residues. V lost 3 bases to trimming and J lost 1 base, with 12 bases between them. Germline V lookup: CDR1 SGHAT, CDR2 FQNNGV. This clonotype originated in a human donor in good health. The donor label of this sample is uncertain. Sequencing was done on a sample of blood. The V gene is TRBV11-2, the J gene TRBJ2-5; tentatively, D is TRBD2 (7 bases). The CDR3 is CASSFTGGSQETQYF. CDR3 sequence (DNA): TGTGCCAGCAGCTTCACGGGGGGCTCCCAAGAGACCCAGTACTTC. Based on the CDR3 plus reference TRBV11-2 and TRBJ2-5, the full variable domain is EAGVAQSPRYKIIEKRQSVAFWCNPISGHATLYWYQQILGQGPKLLIQFQNNGVVDDSQLPKDRFSAERLKGVDSTLKIQPAKLEDSAVYLCASSFTGGSQETQYFGPGTRLLVL.